Below are 21 T cell receptor beta chains sequenced from a single sample in a study of T cell responses to AZD1222 COVID-19 vaccine. The assay was immunoSEQ multiplex PCR, and TCRdb's table has in-frame clones only and misses some. The sample consists of 40,000 to 60,000 clones, 80% to 90% of them appearing once. Sequences were derived from peripheral blood, sampled 28 days after the second AZD1222 dose. All receptors derive from an adult who received the AZD1222 COVID-19 vaccine.

V usage is TRBV27 and J usage is TRBJ2-1; the match to TRBD2 covers 8 bases. The V segment lost 8 bases and the J segment 8 bases; nucleotides outside the gene matches: 11. Germline V lookup: CDR1 MNHEY, CDR2 SMNVEV (reference sequence). This CDR3 is 14 amino acids long. CDR3 amino acids: CASRRLAGGDEQFF. In nucleotides, the CDR3 is TGTGCCAGCCGTAGGCTAGCGGGTGGCGATGAGCAGTTCTTC.

V and J are TRBV3-1 (or the pseudogene TRBV3-2) and TRBJ2-7; 8 positions agree with TRBD2. Germline V lookup: CDR1 LGHDT, CDR2 YNNKEL (reference sequence). This CDR3 is 16 amino acids long. Trimming removed 6 bases from V and 6 bases from J; junction bases left unmatched: 16. The CDR3 here is CASRKARSGTSGEQYF. CDR3 bases: TGTGCCAGCAGAAAAGCCCGTAGCGGGACTTCCGGCGAGCAGTACTTC.

This chain links TRBV7-7 with TRBJ2-5; 7 bases are a match to TRBD2. This CDR3 region has 15 residues. Germline CDR1 SSHAT, CDR2 FNYEAQ (reference sequence). Unmatched junction bases numbered 8, after V lost 1 base and J lost 6 bases. CDR3 in amino acids: CASSLELAISQTQYF. CDR3 DNA: TGTGCCAGCAGCTTAGAACTAGCGATCTCGCAGACCCAGTACTTC.

The sample holds one count of this clone. This chain links TRBV2 with TRBJ2-5, with a tentative D call TRBD1 (5 bases). Germline V gene data show CDR1 as SNHLY and CDR2 as FYNNEI. Trimming cost V 7 bases and J 4 bases, with 13 bases left between them. CDR3 size: 13 residues. The CDR3 loop is CASNQLTGETQYF. In nucleotides, the CDR3 is TGTGCCAGCAACCAACTTACAGGAGAGACCCAGTACTTC. Combining the CDR3 with reference TRBV2 and TRBJ2-5 gives the whole variable domain EPEVTQTPSHQVTQMGQEVILRCVPISNHLYFYWYRQILGQKVEFLVSFYNNEISEKSEIFDDQFSVERPDGSNFTLKIRSTKLEDSAMYFCASNQLTGETQYFGPGTRLLVL.

The chain joins TRBV29-1 to TRBJ2-7, with D perhaps matching TRBD2 (5 bases). V was cut by 0 bases and J by 0 bases, with 12 bases left in between. Germline values: CDR1 SQVTM, CDR2 ANQGSEA. The length of the CDR3 is 15 residues. The CDR3 DNA follows: TGCAGCGTTGAAGATCTAACGGGGATCTCCTACGAGCAGTACTTC. Translating gives CSVEDLTGISYEQYF.

The chain links TRBV11-3 to TRBJ2-5, with 12 positions matching TRBD2. The CDR3 consists of 17 residues. The J segment lost 4 bases and the V segment lost 5 bases, leaving 11 bases of the junction unmatched. CDR1 SGHNT and CDR2 YENEEA come from the germline V gene. The DNA for the CDR3 is TGTGCCAGCAGCCGATCTACTAGCGGGAGGAGTTCAGAGACCCAGTACTTC. It yields the protein CASSRSTSGRSSETQYF.

The V call is TRBV7-2, the J call TRBJ2-3; 8 nucleotides line up with TRBD2. The CDR3 consists of 13 residues. The V gene end was trimmed by 8 bases and the J gene end by 6 bases; junction bases not matched to a gene: 7. Germline V lookup: CDR1 SGHTA, CDR2 FQGNSA. The CDR3 coding sequence is TGTGCCAGCGCACTAGCGGAGGATGATACGCAGTATTTT. Encoded protein: CASALAEDDTQYF.

The genes are TRBV19 and TRBJ1-6; the D is unclear. The ends were cut back, 3 bases at V and 16 bases at J, with 16 bases in the middle. The CDR3 consists of 13 residues. Germline V lookup: CDR1 LNHDA, CDR2 SQIVND (reference sequence). CDR3 sequence: CASSIDYVGFLHF. DNA of the CDR3: TGTGCCAGTAGTATCGATTATGTGGGGTTTCTCCACTTT.

The genes are TRBV28 and TRBJ2-7; the match to TRBD2 covers 7 bases. Germline CDR1 reads MDHEN; CDR2 reads SYDVKM. The CDR3 consists of 14 residues. V gave up 7 bases and J gave up 4 bases; unmatched junction bases: 10. CDR3 protein: CASNPGGGSYEQYF. The CDR3 DNA reads TGTGCCAGCAACCCCGGGGGAGGGTCTTACGAGCAGTACTTC.

The rearrangement uses TRBV7-9 and TRBJ2-3; D call uncertain. The V and J ends lost 5 bases and 7 bases respectively, with 13 bases between them. The CDR3 runs to 13 residues. Germline CDR1 reads SEHNR; CDR2 reads FQNEAQ (reference sequence). The CDR3 DNA follows: TGTGCCAGCAGCCGGGTGGGCGCAAATACGCAGTATTTT. Translating gives CASSRVGANTQYF. The whole variable domain, filled in from reference TRBV7-9 and TRBJ2-3, reads DTGVSQNPRHKITKRGQNVTFRCDPISEHNRLYWYRQTLGQGPEFLTYFQNEAQLEKSRLLSDRFSAERPKGSFSTLEIQRTEQGDSAMYLCASSRVGANTQYFGPGTRLTVL.

This clone was detected a few times. This rearrangement joins TRBV28 to TRBJ2-2; tentatively, D is TRBD2 (6 bases). The CDR3 consists of 15 residues. V gave up 4 bases and J gave up 0 bases, with 9 bases separating them. Per germline, CDR1 MDHEN and CDR2 SYDVKM. The CDR3 is CASSSRGANTGELFF. DNA for the CDR3: TGTGCCAGCAGTTCTCGCGGGGCGAACACCGGGGAGCTGTTTTTT.

The chain employs TRBV5-1 and TRBJ2-3; D ambiguous. Germline V gene data show CDR1 as SGHRS and CDR2 as YFSETQ. The CDR3 length is 12 residues. V lost 7 bases and J lost 0, with 6 bases in between. The CDR3 sequence is CASSISTDTQYF. The CDR3 DNA reads TGCGCCAGCTCAATAAGCACAGATACGCAGTATTTT.

This chain links TRBV6-5 with TRBJ2-5; possible D gene TRBD1, 5 bases. There are 15 residues in the CDR3. The V gene lost 8 bases and the J gene lost 2 bases, with 18 bases spanning the gap. Germline V CDR1 and CDR2: MNHEY, SVGAGI. The CDR3 region is CASSQERQGQETQYF. The CDR3 bases are TGTGCCAGCTCTCAAGAGAGGCAGGGTCAAGAGACCCAGTACTTC.

The J gene is TRBJ2-3, the V gene TRBV30, with D tentatively TRBD1 (6 bases). Per germline, CDR1 GTSNPN and CDR2 SVGIG (reference sequence). Trimming cost V 0 bases and J 3 bases, with 7 bases left between them. CDR3 length: 13 residues. The CDR3 DNA is TGTGCCTGGAGTGTAGGGGGAACAGATACGCAGTATTTT. The encoded protein is CAWSVGGTDTQYF. The full variable domain, rest sourced from reference TRBV30 and TRBJ2-3, is SQTIHQWPATLVQPVGSPLSLECTVEGTSNPNLYWYRQAAGRGLQLLFYSVGIGQISSEVPQNLSASRPQDRQFILSSKKLLLSDSGFYLCAWSVGGTDTQYFGPGTRLTVL.

This chain joins TRBV7-2 and TRBJ2-2, with D perhaps TRBD2 (6 bases). The V gene lost 7 bases and the J gene lost 6 bases, with 15 bases spanning the gap. Germline loops: CDR1 SGHTA, CDR2 FQGNSA. The CDR3 sequence is 14 residues long. In DNA, the CDR3 is TGTGCCAGCATCCCACAACCGGGGGCCGGGGAGCTGTTTTTT. Amino acid sequence: CASIPQPGAGELFF.

The chain joins TRBV27 to TRBJ1-1; maybe TRBD1 (6 bases). Trimming stripped 3 bases from V and 1 base from J, with 21 bases between. The CDR3 is 18 residues long. CDR1 is MNHEY and CDR2 is SMNVEV in the germline V gene (reference sequence). CDR3 amino acids: CASSLGWGQKDGNTEAFF. The CDR3 DNA sequence: TGTGCCAGCAGTTTGGGCTGGGGGCAAAAAGATGGGAACACTGAAGCTTTCTTT.

The chain links TRBV6-5 to TRBJ1-6; D uncertain. This CDR3 region has 14 residues. Trimming took 4 bases from V and 4 from J, leaving 8 bases between them. Germline assignment: CDR1 MNHEY and CDR2 SVGAGI. This chain's CDR3 is CASSSVPYNSPLHF. In DNA form, the CDR3 reads TGTGCCAGCAGTTCAGTACCTTATAATTCACCCCTCCACTTT.

This clone was detected only a few times. The chain recombines TRBV5-1 with TRBJ1-1; tentatively, D is TRBD1 (6 bases). Looked up from germline, CDR1 is SGHRS and CDR2 is YFSETQ. The V and J ends lost 5 bases and 3 bases respectively, with 14 bases between them. This CDR3 region has 14 residues. Here the CDR3 DNA reads TGCGCCAGCAGTAGGGCAGGGGCGGACACTGAAGCTTTCTTT. Translating gives CASSRAGADTEAFF.

The V call is TRBV28, the J call TRBJ2-7, with 9 bases aligning to TRBD2. Per the germline V gene, CDR1 is MDHEN and CDR2 is SYDVKM. The CDR3 consists of 16 residues. J gave up 2 bases and V 5 bases, and 10 bases lay outside the gene matches. CDR3 amino acids: CASSLIGGLATYEQYF. The CDR3 DNA reads TGTGCCAGCAGTCTTATTGGGGGACTAGCAACCTACGAGCAGTACTTC.

V gene TRBV29-1 combines with J gene TRBJ2-2; 8 nucleotides align to TRBD2. Germline CDR1 is SQVTM and CDR2 is ANQGSEA. V trimming: 7 bases; J trimming: 4 bases; junction bases outside the gene matches: 8. The CDR3 runs 14 residues. CDR3 sequence (DNA): TGCAGCGCCTCTCTAGCGGGTTCCACCGGGGAGCTGTTTTTT. The encoded protein is CSASLAGSTGELFF.

This clone is labeled large. The chain employs TRBV7-9 and TRBJ2-7; D gene unclear. CDR1 is SEHNR and CDR2 is FQNEAQ in the germline V gene (reference sequence). Between the trimmed V and J ends, which lost 5 bases and 4 bases, there was a span of 12 bases. The CDR3 extends over 13 amino acids. CDR3 region: CASSDGLIYEQYF. DNA for the CDR3: TGTGCCAGCAGCGACGGGCTGATATACGAGCAGTACTTC. The complete variable domain, with remaining parts taken from reference TRBV7-9 and TRBJ2-7, reads DTGVSQNPRHKITKRGQNVTFRCDPISEHNRLYWYRQTLGQGPEFLTYFQNEAQLEKSRLLSDRFSAERPKGSFSTLEIQRTEQGDSAMYLCASSDGLIYEQYFGPGTRLTVT.